What follows are 25 T cell receptor beta chains derived from one specimen sequenced in a study of T cell responses to AZD1222 COVID-19 vaccine. Produced via immunoSEQ multiplex PCR; TCRdb's table is partial and in-frame only. The sample carries about 130,000 clones, 90% to 95% recorded once. The source material was peripheral blood, sampled on day 0 of AZD1222 vaccination. Every receptor here comes from an adult in good health.

This chain joins TRBV7-8 and TRBJ1-1; D unresolved. V lost 7 bases and J lost 6, with 18 bases in between. The CDR3 loop spans 14 amino acids. Germline V gene data show CDR1 as SGHVS and CDR2 as FQNEAQ. For the CDR3, the DNA is TGTGCCAGCAACCCACTTCGTGTTGACGCTGAAGCTTTCTTT. It codes for CASNPLRVDAEAFF.

V is TRBV9 and J is TRBJ1-3; maybe TRBD1 (5 bases). CDR1 and CDR2 (germline): SGDLS, YYNGEE. The CDR3 spans 15 residues. The ends were cut back, 4 bases at V and 2 bases at J, with 13 bases in the middle. This chain's CDR3 is CASSLTRGTGNTIYF. The CDR3 DNA follows: TGTGCCAGCAGCCTCACTCGGGGGACTGGAAACACCATATATTTT.

The chain carries TRBV7-8 and TRBJ1-3, with no clear D. Trimming took off 2 bases at V and 0 bases at J, with 14 bases between the two ends. This CDR3 has 17 amino acids. Per germline, CDR1 SGHVS and CDR2 FQNEAQ. The CDR3 reads CASSLIRAASSGNTIYF. CDR3 nucleotides: TGTGCCAGCAGCTTAATTCGGGCGGCGAGCTCTGGAAACACCATATATTTT.

The genes are TRBV18 and TRBJ1-1; D gene unclear. The CDR3 consists of 14 residues. Germline CDR1 KGHSH, CDR2 LQKENI. The V end was cut by 2 bases, the J end by 3 bases, with 10 bases between. The DNA for the CDR3 is TGTGCCAGCTCACCAGGGCAACACGACACTGAAGCTTTCTTT. Translation gives CASSPGQHDTEAFF.

This clone was recorded only once. This chain links TRBV6-1 with TRBJ1-4; no definite D call. CDR1 and CDR2 from the germline V gene are MNHNS and SASEGT. This CDR3 is built from 16 residues. Between the trimmed V and J ends, which lost 1 base and 4 bases, there was a span of 13 bases. The CDR3 region has the DNA TGTGCCAGCAGTGAAGTAGTCGGACCGCTTAATGAAAAACTGTTTTTT. It codes for CASSEVVGPLNEKLFF.

This clone was found a few times. The rearrangement links TRBV10-3 to TRBJ1-2, with TRBD1 matching 7 bases. This CDR3 has 14 amino acids. The germline CDR1 and CDR2 sequences are ENHRY and SYGVKD. V lost 2 bases, J lost 0 bases, and 0 bases stayed unmatched. CDR3 coding DNA: TGTGCCATCAGTGAGGGGACAGCTAACTATGGCTACACCTTC. This encodes CAISEGTANYGYTF.

The chain couples TRBV30 to TRBJ2-2; weak D call: TRBD1 (6 bases). V dropped 5 bases and J dropped 1 base, with 8 bases sitting between them. The CDR3 has 13 residues. Germline V lookup: CDR1 GTSNPN, CDR2 SVGIG (reference sequence). The CDR3 is CAWRGQNTGELFF. The DNA of the CDR3 is TGTGCCTGGCGGGGACAGAACACCGGGGAGCTGTTTTTT.

The rearrangement uses TRBV12-3 or TRBV12-4 and TRBJ2-7, with TRBD1 identical over 8 bases. The CDR3 is 13 residues long. Trimming took 6 bases from V and 2 from J; bases not matched to a gene: 3. This CDR3 reads CASRTTGAYEQYF. In DNA form, the CDR3 reads TGTGCCAGCAGGACGACAGGGGCCTACGAGCAGTACTTC.

This clone has a handful of counts. The V and J genes are TRBV5-4 and TRBJ2-7; the match to TRBD2 covers 13 bases. V dropped 5 bases and J dropped 3; count of bases not matched to a gene: 8. Germline V gene lookup returns CDR1 SGHNT and CDR2 YYREEE (reference sequence). CDR3 length: 16 amino acids. The CDR3 region is CASRLILAGGDYEQYF. Written as DNA, the CDR3 is TGTGCCAGCAGGTTGATACTAGCGGGAGGGGACTACGAGCAGTACTTC.

Comment on this clone: Additional DNA sequences in this sample encode the identical CDR3. The chain has TRBV12-3 or TRBV12-4 and TRBJ1-1, with TRBD1 as a possible D gene (5 bases). Trimming stripped 5 bases from V and 3 bases from J, with 10 bases between. This CDR3 has 13 amino acids. The chain's CDR3 is CASSLQGDTEAFF. In nucleotides, the CDR3 is TGTGCCAGCAGTCTCCAGGGAGACACTGAAGCTTTCTTT.

V and J are TRBV9 and TRBJ2-7; 7 nucleotides align to TRBD1. The CDR3 is made up of 15 amino acids. V lost 0 bases to trimming and J lost 3 bases; unmatched junction nucleotides: 6. Germline V gene sequence: CDR1 SGDLS, CDR2 YYNGEE. The CDR3 sequence is CASSVGLGQYYEQYF. In DNA form, the CDR3 reads TGTGCCAGCAGCGTAGGGTTGGGACAGTACTACGAGCAGTACTTC.

V gene TRBV18 combines with J gene TRBJ2-7, with 13 bases fitting TRBD2. The CDR3 loop spans 18 amino acids. J gave up 2 bases and V 0 bases, and 7 bases lay outside the gene matches. CDR1 KGHSH and CDR2 LQKENI come from the germline V gene. CDR3 loop: CASSPPRGLAGVTYEQYF. In nucleotides, the CDR3 is TGTGCCAGCTCACCACCGAGAGGACTAGCGGGAGTTACCTACGAGCAGTACTTC.

The rearrangement uses TRBV4-3 and TRBJ2-2; maybe TRBD1 (6 bases). In germline, CDR1 is LGHNA, CDR2 YSLEER. The CDR3 loop spans 16 amino acids. V dropped 4 bases and J dropped 7 bases, with 19 bases sitting between them. Here the CDR3 reads CASSPLGAIGGGELFF. In DNA, the CDR3 is TGCGCCAGCAGCCCATTAGGGGCTATAGGGGGCGGGGAGCTGTTTTTT.

This clone is a singleton in its sample. The rearrangement joins TRBV5-1 to TRBJ1-5; D remains unclear. The CDR3 loop spans 15 amino acids. With 3 bases removed from V and 1 base from J, the gap between germline ends came to 11 bases. The germline gives CDR1 SGHRS, CDR2 YFSETQ. CDR3 DNA sequence: TGCGCCAGCAGCTCGGACGGCGCCAGCAATCAGCCCCAGCATTTT. Translating it yields CASSSDGASNQPQHF.

The chain recombines TRBV14 with TRBJ1-1; D not certain. Trimming cost V 0 bases and J 9 bases, with 11 bases left between them. Germline V lookup: CDR1 SGHDN, CDR2 FVKESK. The CDR3 is made up of 13 amino acids. CDR3 residues: CASSQDRRVKAFF. CDR3 coding DNA: TGTGCCAGCAGCCAAGATCGGAGGGTGAAAGCTTTCTTT.

The genes are TRBV28 and TRBJ1-1, with D perhaps TRBD1 (6 bases). Trimming took off 1 base at V and 1 base at J, with 22 bases between the two ends. Per germline, CDR1 MDHEN and CDR2 SYDVKM. This CDR3 is built from 19 residues. As DNA, the CDR3 is TGTGCCAGCAGTTTATTCGTAGGTAAGACTCTGGGACAGAACACTGAAGCTTTCTTT. Translating it yields CASSLFVGKTLGQNTEAFF.

This clone was seen a single time. This chain connects TRBV7-8 to TRBJ2-7, with D perhaps being TRBD1 or TRBD2 (5 bases each). The germline V gene encodes CDR1 SGHVS and CDR2 FQNEAQ. The CDR3 extends over 14 amino acids. V was pared by 7 bases and J by 3 bases, with 16 bases between. In DNA, the CDR3 is TGTGCCAGCACCCAACGGGACGAGCACTACGAGCAGTACTTC. This codes for CASTQRDEHYEQYF. Drawing the rest from reference TRBV7-8 and TRBJ2-7, the complete variable domain is GAGVSQSPRYKVAKRGQDVALRCDPISGHVSLFWYQQALGQGPEFLTYFQNEAQLDKSGLPSDRFFAERPEGSVSTLKIQRTQQEDSAVYLCASTQRDEHYEQYFGPGTRLTVT.

The V call is TRBV6-2 or TRBV6-3, the J call TRBJ2-7, with D perhaps being TRBD1 or TRBD2 (5 bases each). Germline values: CDR1 MNHEY, CDR2 SVGEGT. The CDR3 totals 15 residues. The V end was cut by 6 bases, the J end by 5 bases, with 20 bases between. Here the CDR3 reads CASSPGPGIPHEQYF. The CDR3 coding sequence is TGTGCCAGCAGCCCGGGGCCAGGAATTCCCCACGAGCAGTACTTC.

J is TRBJ2-5 and V is TRBV7-2; possible D gene TRBD1, 5 bases. The germline V and J ends were trimmed by 1 base and 2 bases, with 14 bases remaining between them. CDR1 is SGHTA, CDR2 FQGNSA, per germline. The CDR3 has 16 residues. The CDR3: CASSLVGAVGQETQYF. In DNA form, the CDR3 reads TGTGCCAGCAGCTTAGTTGGGGCAGTTGGGCAAGAGACCCAGTACTTC.

The sample holds one count of this clone. The J gene is TRBJ2-3, the V gene TRBV11-3; TRBD1 matches 8 bases. CDR1 and CDR2 (germline): SGHNT, YENEEA. With 4 bases clipped from V and 1 base from J, the junction kept 4 bases outside the gene matches. This CDR3 comprises 15 residues. The CDR3 here is CASSSRGRGTDTQYF. For the CDR3, the DNA is TGTGCCAGCAGCTCCAGGGGGCGAGGCACAGATACGCAGTATTTT.

There are a few counts of this clone. The CDR3 nucleotides read TGTGCCAGCAGCTTAGCGGGGGGCACTCAGCCCCAGCATTTT. Translated, it gives CASSLAGGTQPQHF. The V gene is TRBV7-2, the J gene TRBJ1-5, with a weak D call TRBD1 (6 bases). V was shortened by 0 bases and J by 6 bases, with 9 bases between the two germline ends. CDR1 SGHTA and CDR2 FQGNSA come from the germline V gene. The CDR3 is made up of 14 amino acids.

The chain links TRBV11-1 to TRBJ1-2; TRBD1 is a possible D gene (6 bases). CDR3 length: 11 residues. The germline V and J ends were trimmed by 5 bases and 8 bases, with 9 bases remaining between them. Germline loops: CDR1 SGHAT, CDR2 FQDESV (reference sequence). The CDR3 here is CASSVQGGYTF. DNA of the CDR3: TGTGCCAGCAGCGTACAGGGAGGCTACACCTTC.

V usage is TRBV6-5 and J usage is TRBJ1-4, with D unresolved. Germline CDR1 MNHEY, CDR2 SVGAGI. V lost 2 bases, J lost 6 bases, and 10 bases lay in between. CDR3 length: 14 amino acids. CDR3 loop: CASSYGVGHEKLFF. CDR3 coding DNA: TGTGCCAGCAGTTACGGGGTAGGGCATGAAAAACTGTTTTTT.

CDR3 sequence (DNA): TGTGCCAGCGATAGAGGAAGGACTAGCCCAGATACGCAGTATTTT. It codes for CASDRGRTSPDTQYF. The V gene is TRBV7-8, the J gene TRBJ2-3, with 8 nucleotides matching TRBD2. There are 15 residues in the CDR3. V was pared by 8 bases and J by 4 bases, with 11 bases of the junction left unmatched. The V gene's germline CDR1 is SGHVS and CDR2 FQNEAQ.

This clone has just one count. The chain couples TRBV4-1 to TRBJ1-3, with 7 positions matching TRBD1. Germline V gene lookup returns CDR1 MGHRA and CDR2 YSYEKL. After removal of 0 bases from V and 2 bases from J, the junction contained 1 base not matched to a gene. The CDR3 is 15 amino acids. The CDR3: CASSQEGTAGNTIYF. The DNA for the CDR3 is TGCGCCAGCAGCCAAGAGGGGACAGCTGGAAACACCATATATTTT.